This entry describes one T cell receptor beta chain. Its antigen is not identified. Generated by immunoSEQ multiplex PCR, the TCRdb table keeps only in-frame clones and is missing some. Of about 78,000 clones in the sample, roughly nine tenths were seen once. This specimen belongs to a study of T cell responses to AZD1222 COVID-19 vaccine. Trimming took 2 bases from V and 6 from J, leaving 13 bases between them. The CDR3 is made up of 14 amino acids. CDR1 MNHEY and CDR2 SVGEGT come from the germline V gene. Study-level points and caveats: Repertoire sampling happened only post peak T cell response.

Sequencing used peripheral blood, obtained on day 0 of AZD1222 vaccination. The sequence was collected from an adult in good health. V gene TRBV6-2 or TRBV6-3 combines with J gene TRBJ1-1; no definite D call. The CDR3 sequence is CASSYGGSGAEAFF. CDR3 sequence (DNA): TGTGCCAGCAGTTACGGCGGATCCGGGGCTGAAGCTTTCTTT.